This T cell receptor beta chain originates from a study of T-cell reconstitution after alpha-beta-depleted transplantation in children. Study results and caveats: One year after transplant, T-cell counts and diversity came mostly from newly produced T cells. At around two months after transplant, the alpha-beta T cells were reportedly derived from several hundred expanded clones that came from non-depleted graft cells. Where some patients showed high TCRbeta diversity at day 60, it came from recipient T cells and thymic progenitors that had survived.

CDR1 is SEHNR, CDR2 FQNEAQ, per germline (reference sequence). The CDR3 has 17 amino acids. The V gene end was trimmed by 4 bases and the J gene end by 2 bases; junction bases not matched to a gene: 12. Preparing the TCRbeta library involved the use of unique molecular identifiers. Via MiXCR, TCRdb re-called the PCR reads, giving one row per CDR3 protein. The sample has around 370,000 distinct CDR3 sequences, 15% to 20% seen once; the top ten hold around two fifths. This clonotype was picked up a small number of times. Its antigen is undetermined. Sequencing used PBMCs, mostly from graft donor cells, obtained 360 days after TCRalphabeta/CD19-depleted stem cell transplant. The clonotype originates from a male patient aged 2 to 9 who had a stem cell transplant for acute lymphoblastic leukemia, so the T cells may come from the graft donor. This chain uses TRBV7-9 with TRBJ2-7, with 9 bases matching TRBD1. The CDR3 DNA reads TGTGCCAGCAGCTCCGCCCCGGGACAGGGAAGTCCCTACGAGCAGTACTTC. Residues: CASSSAPGQGSPYEQYF. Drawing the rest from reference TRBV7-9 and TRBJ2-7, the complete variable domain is DTGVSQNPRHKITKRGQNVTFRCDPISEHNRLYWYRQTLGQGPEFLTYFQNEAQLEKSRLLSDRFSAERPKGSFSTLEIQRTEQGDSAMYLCASSSAPGQGSPYEQYFGPGTRLTVT.